Shown below are 30 T cell receptor beta chains from a single sample sequenced in a study of spatial heterogeneity in lung cancer. TCRdb used MiXCR to reprocess the 5' RACE reads, holding one entry per CDR3 protein. The sample lists about 120,000 distinct CDR3 sequences, approximately 12% occurring once. Time point of the sample: blood at routine non-recurrence follow-up after resection. Unsorted whole RNA samples from tumor, nontumor lung or frozen PBMC were sequenced. The specimen comprised PBMCs, sampled at follow-up. These receptor sequences come from a male donor with early-stage non-small cell lung cancer.

This clonotype was seen many times. This chain uses TRBV10-3 with TRBJ1-1; a weak D match, TRBD1 (5 bases). CDR3 length equals 13 residues. V was cut by 5 bases and J by 6 bases, with 13 bases left in between. The germline V gene has CDR1 ENHRY and CDR2 SYGVKD. The chain's CDR3 is CAISSKGVPEAFF. The CDR3 nucleotides are TGTGCCATCAGTTCCAAAGGGGTTCCTGAAGCTTTCTTT.

The chain has TRBV9 and TRBJ2-1; TRBD2 matches 9 bases. J was trimmed by 4 bases and V by 3 bases; bases with no gene match: 5. The CDR3 runs to 15 residues. Germline loops: CDR1 SGDLS, CDR2 YYNGEE. This CDR3 reads CASSDVAGAYNEQFF. CDR3 nucleotides: TGTGCCAGCAGCGACGTAGCGGGGGCATACAATGAGCAGTTCTTC.

This clonotype was observed many times. J is TRBJ2-3 and V is TRBV6-4; 9 nucleotides line up with TRBD2. The CDR3 is 14 residues long. V was pared by 2 bases and J by 8 bases, with 5 bases of the junction left unmatched. Germline lookup yields CDR1 MRHNA and CDR2 SNTAGT. The CDR3 bases are TGTGCCAGCAGTGACCCTGGGACTAGCAGTACGCAGTATTTT. This translates into CASSDPGTSSTQYF.

The chain uses TRBV11-2 and TRBJ2-1; D is undetermined. Germline V gene data show CDR1 as SGHAT and CDR2 as FQNNGV. The CDR3 covers 11 residues. Deletions cut 5 bases from V and 15 bases from J, with 14 bases between. This CDR3 is CASSQGYSRFF. The CDR3 nucleotides read TGTGCCAGCAGCCAAGGATATTCTCGGTTCTTC.

This clonotype was counted ten times or more. The rearrangement joins TRBV5-1 to TRBJ2-5; no definite D call. Trimming stripped 1 base from V and 0 bases from J, with 4 bases between. This CDR3 comprises 13 residues. Germline CDR1 SGHRS, CDR2 YFSETQ. DNA of the CDR3: TGCGCCAGCAGCTTGCAGAACCAAGAGACCCAGTACTTC. Protein sequence: CASSLQNQETQYF.

The table lists this clonotype with a few counts. The chain is built from TRBV7-2 and TRBJ1-4; the match to TRBD1 covers 8 bases. Germline CDR1 SGHTA, CDR2 FQGNSA. V dropped 1 base and J dropped 7; count of bases not matched to a gene: 2. CDR3 length equals 14 residues. CDR3 protein: CASSLVQGGEKLFF. The CDR3 nucleotides are TGTGCCAGCAGCTTAGTACAGGGGGGTGAAAAACTGTTTTTT.

Of note for this clonotype: One end of the junction varies from germline; a read error may be responsible. The chain uses TRBV27 and TRBJ2-2; 7 nucleotides match TRBD1. The CDR3 contains 16 residues. The germline V gene has CDR1 MNHEY and CDR2 SMNVEV (reference sequence). The CDR3 coding sequence is TGTGCCAGCAGTCGAAGAGGGGGCACGGGCACCTGGGAGCTGTTTTTT. The encoded protein is CASSRRGGTGTWELFF.

This clonotype has only a few counts. The chain recombines TRBV5-4 with TRBJ2-4; 13 nucleotides agree with TRBD2. Germline V gene lookup returns CDR1 SGHNT and CDR2 YYREEE (reference sequence). V was clipped by 0 bases and J by 0 bases; unmatched bases: 6. The CDR3 totals 19 residues. The CDR3 loop reads CASSLGLAGGRGAKNIQYF. In nucleotides, the CDR3 is TGTGCCAGCAGCTTGGGACTAGCGGGGGGCCGGGGAGCCAAAAACATTCAGTACTTC.

This clonotype was seen ten or more times. This chain uses TRBV5-1 with TRBJ1-1, with D uncertain. The CDR3 length is 14 residues. Trimming took 0 bases from V and 0 from J, leaving 6 bases between them. From germline, CDR1 is SGHRS and CDR2 YFSETQ. The CDR3 DNA is TGCGCCAGCAGCTTGGGGGGAATGAACACTGAAGCTTTCTTT. It encodes CASSLGGMNTEAFF. Drawing the rest from reference TRBV5-1 and TRBJ1-1, the complete variable domain is KAGVTQTPRYLIKTRGQQVTLSCSPISGHRSVSWYQQTPGQGLQFLFEYFSETQRNKGNFPGRFSGRQFSNSRSEMNVSTLELGDSALYLCASSLGGMNTEAFFGQGTRLTVV.

This chain uses TRBV5-1 with TRBJ2-7, with D possibly being TRBD1 (6 bases). CDR1 and CDR2 from the germline V gene are SGHRS and YFSETQ. Between the trimmed V and J ends, which lost 4 bases and 7 bases, there was a span of 12 bases. This CDR3 region has 12 residues. The CDR3: CASSPTGEEQYF. CDR3 coding DNA: TGCGCCAGCAGCCCGACAGGAGAGGAGCAGTACTTC.

This chain joins TRBV12-3 or TRBV12-4 and TRBJ2-4, with 8 bases lining up with TRBD1. V trimming: 5 bases; J trimming: 5 bases; junction bases outside the gene matches: 8. The CDR3 totals 15 residues. The CDR3 loop is CASSGQGSTQNIQYF. The CDR3, as DNA: TGTGCCAGCAGTGGACAGGGTTCCACCCAAAACATTCAGTACTTC.

This clonotype was detected a few times. The chain recombines TRBV10-3 with TRBJ2-5, with a weak D call TRBD2 (6 bases). V gave up 0 bases and J gave up 3 bases, with 8 bases separating them. The CDR3 is 14 amino acids. Germline CDR1 is ENHRY and CDR2 is SYGVKD. The CDR3 loop reads CAISESGGKETQYF. The CDR3 DNA follows: TGTGCCATCAGTGAGTCCGGGGGTAAAGAGACCCAGTACTTC.

There are many counts of this clonotype. This rearrangement joins TRBV19 to TRBJ2-2; D perhaps matches TRBD1 (6 bases). Trimming stripped 7 bases from V and 2 bases from J, with 20 bases between. CDR1 is LNHDA, CDR2 SQIVND, per germline (reference sequence). The CDR3 spans 17 residues. The CDR3 bases are TGTGCCAGTACCGATACCGGGACACCTCCTAACACCGGGGAGCTGTTTTTT. It codes for CASTDTGTPPNTGELFF.

This clonotype was seen at least ten times. The rearrangement links TRBV4-3 to TRBJ1-3, with TRBD1 matching 8 bases. The CDR3 totals 15 residues. The germline CDR1 and CDR2 sequences are LGHNA and YSLEER. Trimming took 0 bases from V and 8 from J; bases not matched to a gene: 6. The CDR3 coding sequence is TGCGCCAGCAGCCAAGAGATGACAGGGGTGGACACCATATATTTT. The encoded protein is CASSQEMTGVDTIYF.

This clonotype has only one observation. The V gene is TRBV19, the J gene TRBJ2-3; D unresolved. Trimming cost V 10 bases and J 6 bases, with 20 bases left between them. Germline V lookup: CDR1 LNHDA, CDR2 SQIVND (reference sequence). This CDR3 spans 14 amino acids. This chain's CDR3 is CATKPGPAGDTQYF. CDR3 DNA: TGTGCCACCAAACCGGGCCCCGCAGGCGATACGCAGTATTTT.

The table lists this clonotype with a few counts. The chain has TRBV12-3 or TRBV12-4 and TRBJ2-2; D remains unclear. CDR3 size: 14 residues. The V end lost 5 bases, the J end lost 4 bases, and 11 bases lay between the germline ends. CDR3 sequence: CASSPRLRTGELFF. The CDR3 bases are TGTGCCAGCAGTCCTCGACTCCGCACCGGGGAGCTGTTTTTT.

This clonotype was recorded many times. The CDR3 nucleotides read TGTGCCAGCAGCTCTCGCCATTCCGAGCAGTACTTC. It specifies CASSSRHSEQYF. The gene calls are TRBV7-2 and TRBJ2-7; D unresolved. This CDR3 spans 12 amino acids. V lost 4 bases and J lost 6, with 10 bases in between. Germline loops: CDR1 SGHTA, CDR2 FQGNSA. The full variable domain, its missing parts supplied by reference TRBV7-2 and TRBJ2-7, is GAGVSQSPSNKVTEKGKDVELRCDPISGHTALYWYRQSLGQGLEFLIYFQGNSAPDKSGLPSDRFSAERTGGSVSTLTIQRTQQEDSAVYLCASSSRHSEQYFGPGTRLTVT.

This clonotype was found many times. The gene calls are TRBV5-4 and TRBJ2-7; weak D call: TRBD2 (6 bases). Between the trimmed V and J ends, which lost 4 bases and 3 bases, there was a span of 11 bases. The CDR3 has 13 residues. CDR1 is SGHNT and CDR2 is YYREEE in the germline V gene (reference sequence). CDR3 DNA sequence: TGTGCCAGCAGCCCGGCAGCGGGCTACGAGCAGTACTTC. Protein product: CASSPAAGYEQYF.

This clonotype came up a few times. The V gene is TRBV7-9, the J gene TRBJ2-2, with D possibly matching TRBD1 (5 bases). CDR3 length: 15 amino acids. The germline V gene has CDR1 SEHNR and CDR2 FQNEAQ (reference sequence). V lost 5 bases and J lost 1, with 11 bases in between. In nucleotides, the CDR3 is TGTGCCAGCAGCCATCACACAGGGAACACCGGGGAGCTGTTTTTT. Its translation: CASSHHTGNTGELFF. Looking up the rest from reference TRBV7-9 and TRBJ2-2 gives the full variable domain: DTGVSQNPRHKITKRGQNVTFRCDPISEHNRLYWYRQTLGQGPEFLTYFQNEAQLEKSRLLSDRFSAERPKGSFSTLEIQRTEQGDSAMYLCASSHHTGNTGELFFGEGSRLTVL.

There are a few counts of this clonotype. The V gene is TRBV5-5, the J gene TRBJ1-5; D is unclear. Germline lookup yields CDR1 SGHKS and CDR2 YYEKEE (reference sequence). Trimming left V 2 bases short and J 4 bases short, with 10 bases between. CDR3 length equals 14 residues. The DNA of the CDR3 is TGTGCCAGCAGCTTCAACTCTTGGAATCAGCCCCAGCATTTT. Translation: CASSFNSWNQPQHF.

The sample holds a few counts of this clonotype. The CDR3 loop reads CASSRGTAFNEQFF. The DNA of the CDR3 is TGTGCCAGCAGTAGGGGGACAGCTTTCAATGAGCAGTTCTTC. The genes are TRBV6-5 and TRBJ2-1; 7 bases agree with TRBD1. This CDR3 is built from 14 residues. V gave up 5 bases and J gave up 6 bases; unmatched junction bases: 7. The germline V gene has CDR1 MNHEY and CDR2 SVGAGI.

This clonotype turned up a few times. The chain carries TRBV12-3 or TRBV12-4 and TRBJ2-7; a possible D gene is TRBD1 (6 bases). The ends were cut back, 5 bases at V and 6 bases at J, with 11 bases in the middle. This CDR3 is 12 amino acids long. Here the CDR3 DNA reads TGTGCCAGCAGTCTCACAGGGACCGAGCAGTACTTC. It codes for CASSLTGTEQYF.

This clonotype was seen at least ten times. The chain links TRBV29-1 to TRBJ2-5; 7 nucleotides line up with TRBD1. V was clipped by 4 bases and J by 0 bases; unmatched bases: 5. Germline loops: CDR1 SQVTM, CDR2 ANQGSEA. The CDR3 is 14 amino acids. CDR3 DNA sequence: TGCAGCGTTGGTAAGGGGGCCCACCAAGAGACCCAGTACTTC. Translated, it gives CSVGKGAHQETQYF. The full variable domain, rest sourced from reference TRBV29-1 and TRBJ2-5, is SAVISQKPSRDICQRGTSLTIQCQVDSQVTMMFWYRQQPGQSLTLIATANQGSEATYESGFVIDKFPISRPNLTFSTLTVSNMSPEDSSIYLCSVGKGAHQETQYFGPGTRLLVL.

This clonotype was found a few times. V is TRBV10-3 and J is TRBJ2-7, with 10 bases matching TRBD1. The ends lost 2 bases at V and 2 bases at J; junction bases unmatched: 0. The CDR3 is 14 residues long. CDR1 and CDR2 from the germline V gene are ENHRY and SYGVKD. CDR3 loop: CAISEDRGPYEQYF. The CDR3 DNA is TGTGCCATCAGTGAGGACAGGGGGCCCTACGAGCAGTACTTC.

In this sample, this clonotype turned up many times. The chain has TRBV29-1 and TRBJ2-1; D might be TRBD1 or TRBD2, each matching 5 bases. Trimming took off 5 bases at V and 10 bases at J, with 21 bases between the two ends. Germline CDR1 and CDR2: SQVTM and ANQGSEA. The CDR3 sequence is 14 residues long. CDR3 region: CSVCLGTSVYEQFF. The CDR3 coding sequence is TGCAGCGTTTGTCTCGGGACCTCGGTATACGAGCAGTTCTTC.

This clonotype showed up just a few times. The chain is built from TRBV7-9 and TRBJ1-1; possible D gene TRBD1, 5 bases. CDR1 and CDR2 from the germline V gene are SEHNR and FQNEAQ (reference sequence). The CDR3 is 14 amino acids. Trimming cost V 1 base and J 3 bases, with 9 bases left between them. In DNA, the CDR3 is TGTGCCAGCAGCTTAGTTCAGGGTTACACTGAAGCTTTCTTT. Translated: CASSLVQGYTEAFF.

The chain combines TRBV30 with TRBJ1-6, with D hard to call. Germline lookup yields CDR1 GTSNPN and CDR2 SVGIG (reference sequence). The V end lost 0 bases, the J end lost 6 bases, and 6 bases lay between the germline ends. This CDR3 is 13 amino acids long. The CDR3 protein is CAWSVGSNSPLHF. The CDR3 coding sequence is TGTGCCTGGAGTGTCGGCAGTAATTCACCCCTCCACTTT. Together with reference TRBV30 and TRBJ1-6, the CDR3 gives the full variable domain: SQTIHQWPATLVQPVGSPLSLECTVEGTSNPNLYWYRQAAGRGLQLLFYSVGIGQISSEVPQNLSASRPQDRQFILSSKKLLLSDSGFYLCAWSVGSNSPLHFGNGTRLTVT.

This clonotype was seen a handful of times. The gene calls are TRBV20-1 and TRBJ2-2; 10 positions match TRBD2. The CDR3 has 18 amino acids. Losses at the gene ends were 0 bases for V and 0 bases for J; bases not matched to a gene: 7. Germline V lookup: CDR1 DFQATT, CDR2 SNEGSKA (reference sequence). DNA for the CDR3: TGCAGTGCTAGAGATTTACTAGCGGGGACCGCGAACACCGGGGAGCTGTTTTTT. Translated: CSARDLLAGTANTGELFF.

The chain carries TRBV20-1 and TRBJ1-2, with TRBD1 as a possible D gene (5 bases). Between the trimmed V and J ends, which lost 6 bases and 1 base, there was a span of 9 bases. The CDR3 has 12 residues. The germline CDR1 and CDR2 sequences are DFQATT and SNEGSKA (reference sequence). CDR3 residues: CSARGSNYGYTF. Here the CDR3 DNA reads TGCAGTGCCCGGGGGAGTAACTATGGCTACACCTTC.

This clonotype was seen only a few times. The chain combines TRBV19 with TRBJ2-4; 9 bases line up with TRBD2. The J segment lost 4 bases and the V segment lost 10 bases, leaving 14 bases of the junction unmatched. The length of the CDR3 is 16 residues. CDR1 LNHDA and CDR2 SQIVND come from the germline V gene (reference sequence). The DNA for the CDR3 is TGTGCCACCGCCAGGTTTCCAGCGGGGGGTAAAAACATTCAGTACTTC. It codes for CATARFPAGGKNIQYF. The full variable domain, completed using reference TRBV19 and TRBJ2-4, is DGGITQSPKYLFRKEGQNVTLSCEQNLNHDAMYWYRQDPGQGLRLIYYSQIVNDFQKGDIAEGYSVSREKKESFPLTVTSAQKNPTAFYLCATARFPAGGKNIQYFGAGTRLSVL.